This T cell receptor beta chain comes out of a study of T-cell memory formation after mild COVID-19. From the 5' RACE reads, TCRdb called clonotypes with MiXCR, one entry per CDR3 protein. The sample lists 40,000 to 60,000 distinct CDR3 sequences; about 12% were seen once. V was shortened by 5 bases and J by 8 bases, with 13 bases between the two germline ends. The CDR3 length is 13 residues. Germline V lookup: CDR1 SGHAT, CDR2 FQNNGV. This clonotype was observed a handful of times. The chain is built from TRBV11-2 and TRBJ2-1; possibly TRBD1 or TRBD2 for D (5 bases each). The sequenced sample was PBMCs or a T cell subset sorted from them (not recorded which). The clonotype originates from a man aged 18 to 30 who had mild COVID-19 (a few samples of this study predate the infection). Cell type and time point are not known. In DNA, the CDR3 is TGTGCCAGCAGCGGACAACTAGGAGATGAGCAGTTCTTC. It specifies CASSGQLGDEQFF.